This T cell receptor beta chain stems from a study of shared clonotypes between healthy human individuals (dated by TCRdb to about 2020). With regard to the full study: A couple of women and a few men aged 18 to 49 years were included in the cohort. To increase sequencing depth and limit assay-specific biases, TCR repertoire library preparation and sequencing were carried out by different laboratories using diverse techniques. Leukapheresis yielded between about 0.8 and 9.5 billion PBMCs per donor. For each donor, CD4 naive and CD4 memory were each run on three plates, CD8 naive on two plates, and CD8 memory on one plate. The study deeply sequenced blood TCR repertoires of five healthy adults to estimate repertoire size and the extent of clonotype sharing between individuals.

V and J lose 4 bases and 11 bases, and a span of 20 bases separates them. Per the germline V gene (reference sequence), MNHEY is the CDR1 and SMNVEV is the CDR2. The CDR3 numbers 14 residues from cysteine through phenylalanine. Of all the DNA, just the CDR3 is kept, 42 bases in frame from base 1. Study-wide conclusions, independent of this receptor: Sampling was limited to blood, and TCR repertoires in tissue likely differ from TCR repertoires in blood. Even with the large sequencing depth, rarefaction of the sorted-subset datasets indicated that sequencing was incomplete. Based on pairwise subsampling, the degree of clonotype sharing among donors was expected to be affected by sequencing depth. Roughly 5.2% of naive CD4, around 3.6% of naive CD8, approximately 2.2% of memory CD4, and about 0.4% of memory CD8 clonotypes were shared across a few donors. The small number of donors limited the genetic and exposure-history diversity represented. Compared with non-shared clonotypes, clonotypes shared by all four sorted-subset donors had higher generation probabilities. Larger estimated clonotype richness was generally found for naive subsets than for memory subsets.

Using the deep immunoSEQ assay, multiplex PCR amplified TCR CDR3 regions from genomic DNA. Extracted genomic DNA from each cell subset was distributed evenly across all wells of several immunoSEQ 96-well plates, and each plate was treated as a replicate. Each replicate PCR for sorted subsets received about 210 ng genomic DNA, equal to about 30,000 T cell genomes. Purified libraries were measured with a Qubit 3.0 fluorometer, size-checked on a Bioanalyzer 2100, and measured again with the KAPA Library Quantification kit. Each immunoSEQ 96-well plate was sequenced on its own single-read 150-cycle Illumina NextSeq 550 flow cell. From the authors' description of their analysis: Because the immunoSEQ output included only junctional sequences and no quality scores, the filtering could not be the same as the filtering used for full-length reads. Sequences were annotated with PyIR, a Python wrapper for IgBLAST v1.9, using IMGT germline references to assign V/J genes and CDR3. Reads were filtered out if the reads had weak V/J assignments (E-value above 1e-6), no CDR3, stop codons, out-of-frame junctions, or ambiguous translated residues. V3J clonotypes were defined as sequences sharing the same inferred V gene, J gene, and CDR3 amino acid sequence. Percentage overlap between repertoires was calculated by dividing the number of shared unique clonotypes by the size of the smaller repertoire. Three approaches were used to assess repertoire richness: RTK rarefaction, the Chao1 estimator, and Recon v2.1 estimates of unobserved clonotypes. For all TCRbeta clonotypes obtained by the gDNA method from a handful of donors, generation probabilities were computed with OLGA. The clones in this table, taken by TCRdb from immuneACCESS, are in-frame only. Not every clone is retained; where verified, under half of the shortfall comes from an unresolved V gene, and the cause of the rest is unknown. The DNA was the basis for D and trimming; V, J and clone size are from that table. In this sample the table shows about 2 million clones, about 94% of which occur a single time. Around 1.2% of the sample is in the top ten clones.

For the CD8 naive samples, CD45RO-negative cells were positively selected for CCR7, yielding a CD45RA+CCR7+ population from which TemRA cells were excluded. Healthy HIV-negative adults with no recently reported acute infections or vaccinations were included as donors. All donors were Caucasian adults living in Nashville, Tennessee, USA. Blood was obtained by leukapheresis, after which PBMCs were separated by Ficoll-Histopaque density gradient centrifugation and cryopreserved in liquid nitrogen vapor phase. Analytical flow cytometry was used to check the purity and quantity of each magnetically sorted T cell population. Each sorted fraction had its genomic DNA isolated and then quantified by UV absorbance on a Nanodrop 2000c. On this clone: Its antigen is still unknown. It has no much larger one-base neighbor in the sample; base qualities were not kept.

The receptor comes from a man aged 18 to 29 in good health. The sequencing sample was made of naive CD8+ T cells sorted from blood. The cell subset or site label, as the study defines it: CD45RA+CCR7+. The chain is assembled from TRBV27 and TRBJ1-1; the D gene remains uncertain. The CDR3 region has the sequence CASSSQVRAGLAFF. Read as DNA, the sequence is TGTGCCAGCAGTTCCCAGGTTAGGGCAGGTCTGGCTTTCTTT.